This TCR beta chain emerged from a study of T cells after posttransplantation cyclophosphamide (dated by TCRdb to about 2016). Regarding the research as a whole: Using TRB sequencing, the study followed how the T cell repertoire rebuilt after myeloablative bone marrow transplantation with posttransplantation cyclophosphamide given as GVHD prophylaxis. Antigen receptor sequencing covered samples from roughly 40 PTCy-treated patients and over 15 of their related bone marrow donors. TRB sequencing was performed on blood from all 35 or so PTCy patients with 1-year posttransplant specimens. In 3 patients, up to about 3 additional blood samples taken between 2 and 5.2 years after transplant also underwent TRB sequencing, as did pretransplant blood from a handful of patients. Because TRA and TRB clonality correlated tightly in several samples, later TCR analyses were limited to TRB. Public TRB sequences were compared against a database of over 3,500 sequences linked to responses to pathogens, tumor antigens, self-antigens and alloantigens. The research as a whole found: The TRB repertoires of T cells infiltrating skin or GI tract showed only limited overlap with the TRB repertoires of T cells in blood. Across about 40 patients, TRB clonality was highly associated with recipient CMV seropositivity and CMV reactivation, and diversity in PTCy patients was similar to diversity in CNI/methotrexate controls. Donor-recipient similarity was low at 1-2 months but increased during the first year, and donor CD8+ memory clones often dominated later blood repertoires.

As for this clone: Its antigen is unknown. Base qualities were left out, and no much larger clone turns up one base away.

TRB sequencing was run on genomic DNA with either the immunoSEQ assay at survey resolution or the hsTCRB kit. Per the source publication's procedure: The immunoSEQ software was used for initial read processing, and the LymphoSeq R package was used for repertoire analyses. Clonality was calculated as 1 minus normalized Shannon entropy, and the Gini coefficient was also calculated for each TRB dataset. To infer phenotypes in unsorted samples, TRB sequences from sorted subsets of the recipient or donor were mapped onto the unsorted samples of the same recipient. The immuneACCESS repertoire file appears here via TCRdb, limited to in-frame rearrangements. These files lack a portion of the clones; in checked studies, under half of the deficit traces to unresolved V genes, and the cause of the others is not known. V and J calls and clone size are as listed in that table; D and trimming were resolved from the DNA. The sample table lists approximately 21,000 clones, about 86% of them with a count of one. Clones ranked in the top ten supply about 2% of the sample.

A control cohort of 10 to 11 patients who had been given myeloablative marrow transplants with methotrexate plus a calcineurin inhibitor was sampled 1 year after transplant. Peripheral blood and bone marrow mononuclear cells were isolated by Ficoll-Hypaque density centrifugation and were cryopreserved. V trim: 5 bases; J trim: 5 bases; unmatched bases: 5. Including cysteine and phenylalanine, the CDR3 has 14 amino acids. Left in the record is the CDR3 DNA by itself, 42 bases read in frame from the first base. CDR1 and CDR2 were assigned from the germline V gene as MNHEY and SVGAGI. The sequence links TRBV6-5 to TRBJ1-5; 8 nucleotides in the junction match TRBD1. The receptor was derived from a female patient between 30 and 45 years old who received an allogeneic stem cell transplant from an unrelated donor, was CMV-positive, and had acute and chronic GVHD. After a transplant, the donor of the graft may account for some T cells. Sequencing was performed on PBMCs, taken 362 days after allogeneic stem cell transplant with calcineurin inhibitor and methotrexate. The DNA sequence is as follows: TGTGCCAGCAGTATTAACAGGGGGGATCAGCCCCAGCATTTT. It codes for CASSINRGDQPQHF.